This T cell receptor beta chain was sequenced during a study of shared clonotypes between healthy human individuals. On this clone: No antigen is known for it.

This table comes from immunoSEQ multiplex PCR, and its TCRdb copy is limited to in-frame clones, with some not included. The table shows 330,000 or so clones, with 70% to 75% occurring only once. Study-wide findings and caveats: Roughly 4.7% was the fraction of naive CD4 clonotypes found shared across several donors.

The material sequenced was memory CD4+ T cells sorted from blood. Subset defined: CD45RA-negative fraction. The TCR comes from a man younger than 45 in good health.

CDR3 nucleotide sequence: TGTGCCAGCAGTGGGGGGTCCTACAATGAGCAGTTCTTC. This encodes CASSGGSYNEQFF. The V gene is TRBV28, the J gene TRBJ2-1; weak D call: TRBD2 (6 bases). CDR1 and CDR2 from the germline V gene are MDHEN and SYDVKM. The CDR3 spans 13 residues. V shed 5 bases and J shed 1 base, with 6 bases lying between them.